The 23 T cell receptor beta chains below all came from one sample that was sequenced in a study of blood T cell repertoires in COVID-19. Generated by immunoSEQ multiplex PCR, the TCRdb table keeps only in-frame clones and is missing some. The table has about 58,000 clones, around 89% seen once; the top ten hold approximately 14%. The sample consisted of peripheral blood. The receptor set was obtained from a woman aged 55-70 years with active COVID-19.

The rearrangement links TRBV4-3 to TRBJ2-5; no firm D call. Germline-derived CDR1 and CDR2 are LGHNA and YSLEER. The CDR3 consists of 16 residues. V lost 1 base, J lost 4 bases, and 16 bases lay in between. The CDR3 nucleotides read TGCGCCAGCAGCCAAGGGAGCTGGATATTAGGAGAGACCCAGTACTTC. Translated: CASSQGSWILGETQYF.

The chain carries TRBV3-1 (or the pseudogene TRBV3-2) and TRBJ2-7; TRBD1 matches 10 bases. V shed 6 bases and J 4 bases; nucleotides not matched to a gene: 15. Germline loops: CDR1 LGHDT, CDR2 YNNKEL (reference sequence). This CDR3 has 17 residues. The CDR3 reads CASSIWGSGQGEYEQYF. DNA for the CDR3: TGTGCCAGCAGTATCTGGGGGTCCGGACAGGGGGAATACGAGCAGTACTTC.

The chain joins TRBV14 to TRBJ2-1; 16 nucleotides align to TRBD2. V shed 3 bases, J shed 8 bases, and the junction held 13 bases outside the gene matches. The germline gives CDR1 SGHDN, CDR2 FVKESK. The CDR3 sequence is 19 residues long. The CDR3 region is CASSQEGLAGGPVRDEQFF. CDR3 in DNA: TGTGCCAGCAGCCAGGAGGGACTAGCGGGGGGGCCTGTTCGGGATGAGCAGTTCTTC. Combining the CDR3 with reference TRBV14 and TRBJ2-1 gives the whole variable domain EAGVTQFPSHSVIEKGQTVTLRCDPISGHDNLYWYRRVMGKEIKFLLHFVKESKQDESGMPNNRFLAERTGGTYSTLKVQPAELEDSGVYFCASSQEGLAGGPVRDEQFFGPGTRLTVL.

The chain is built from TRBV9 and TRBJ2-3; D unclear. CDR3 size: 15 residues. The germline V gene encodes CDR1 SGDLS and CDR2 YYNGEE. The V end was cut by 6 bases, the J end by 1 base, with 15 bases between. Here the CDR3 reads CASTQLPVGTDTQYF. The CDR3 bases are TGTGCCAGCACCCAGTTGCCAGTGGGCACAGATACGCAGTATTTT.

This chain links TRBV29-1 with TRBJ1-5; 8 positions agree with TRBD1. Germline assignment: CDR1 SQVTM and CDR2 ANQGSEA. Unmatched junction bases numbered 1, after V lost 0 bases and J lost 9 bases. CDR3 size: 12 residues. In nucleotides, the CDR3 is TGCAGCGTTGAAGAGGGGACAGGGCCCCAGCATTTT. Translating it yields CSVEEGTGPQHF.

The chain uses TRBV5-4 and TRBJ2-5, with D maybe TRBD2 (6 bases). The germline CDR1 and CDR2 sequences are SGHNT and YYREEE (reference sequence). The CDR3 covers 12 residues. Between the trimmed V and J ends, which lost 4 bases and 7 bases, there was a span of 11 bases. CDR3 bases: TGTGCCAGCAGCCCCGCAGCGGGGACCCAGTACTTC. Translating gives CASSPAAGTQYF.

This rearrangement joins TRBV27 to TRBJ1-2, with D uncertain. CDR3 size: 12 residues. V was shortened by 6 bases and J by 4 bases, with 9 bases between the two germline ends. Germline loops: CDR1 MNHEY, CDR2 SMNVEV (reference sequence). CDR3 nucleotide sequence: TGTGCCAGCAGAGCGGGATCCTATGGCTACACCTTC. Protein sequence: CASRAGSYGYTF.

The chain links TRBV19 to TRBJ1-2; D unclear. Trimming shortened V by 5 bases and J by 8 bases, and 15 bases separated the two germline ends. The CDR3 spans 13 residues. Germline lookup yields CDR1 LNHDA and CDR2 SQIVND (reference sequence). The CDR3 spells CASSFTRQAGYTF. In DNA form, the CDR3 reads TGTGCCAGTAGTTTCACCCGGCAGGCCGGCTACACCTTC.

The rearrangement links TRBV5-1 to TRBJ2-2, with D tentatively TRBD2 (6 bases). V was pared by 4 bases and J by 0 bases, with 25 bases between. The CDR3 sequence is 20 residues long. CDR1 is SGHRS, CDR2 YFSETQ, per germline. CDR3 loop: CASSPLPLRGLNANTGELFF. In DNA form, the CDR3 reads TGCGCCAGCAGCCCACTCCCCCTCCGGGGACTTAACGCGAACACCGGGGAGCTGTTTTTT.

CDR3 DNA sequence: TGTGCCAGTAGTGTCAGGGGATCTAACTATGGCTACACCTTC. Its protein is CASSVRGSNYGYTF. This chain uses TRBV19 with TRBJ1-2, with D perhaps TRBD1 (6 bases). Trimming shortened V by 5 bases and J by 0 bases, and 10 bases separated the two germline ends. The germline V gene encodes CDR1 LNHDA and CDR2 SQIVND (reference sequence). The CDR3 loop spans 14 amino acids.

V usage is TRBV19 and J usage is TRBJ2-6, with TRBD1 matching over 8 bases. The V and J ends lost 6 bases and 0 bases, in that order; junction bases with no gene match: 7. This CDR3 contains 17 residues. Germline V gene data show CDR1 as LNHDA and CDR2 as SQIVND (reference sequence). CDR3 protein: CASSIQGVNSGANVLTF. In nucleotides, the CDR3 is TGTGCCAGTAGCATACAGGGGGTCAACTCTGGGGCCAACGTCCTGACTTTC.

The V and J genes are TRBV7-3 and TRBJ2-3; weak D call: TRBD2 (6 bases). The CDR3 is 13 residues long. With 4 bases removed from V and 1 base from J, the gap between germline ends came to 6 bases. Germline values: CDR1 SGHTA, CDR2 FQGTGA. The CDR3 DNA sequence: TGTGCCAGCAGCTGGAGGGGCACAGATACGCAGTATTTT. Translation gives CASSWRGTDTQYF.

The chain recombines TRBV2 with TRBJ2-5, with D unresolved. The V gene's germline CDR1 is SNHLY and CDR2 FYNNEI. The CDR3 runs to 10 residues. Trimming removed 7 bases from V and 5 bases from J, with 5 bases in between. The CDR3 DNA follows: TGTGCCAGCAAGAGGGAGACCCAGTACTTC. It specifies CASKRETQYF.

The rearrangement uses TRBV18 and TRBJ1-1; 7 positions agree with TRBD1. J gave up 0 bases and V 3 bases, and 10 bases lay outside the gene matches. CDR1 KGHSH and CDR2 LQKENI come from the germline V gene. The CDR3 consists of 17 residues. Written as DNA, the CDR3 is TGTGCCAGCTCACCCCCGACAGGGATCATTTTGAACACTGAAGCTTTCTTT. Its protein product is CASSPPTGIILNTEAFF.

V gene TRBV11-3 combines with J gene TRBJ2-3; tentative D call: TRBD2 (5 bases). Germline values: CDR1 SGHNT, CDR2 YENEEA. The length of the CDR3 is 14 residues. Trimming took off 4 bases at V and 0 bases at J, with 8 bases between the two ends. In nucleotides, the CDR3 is TGTGCCAGCAGCTCCGGGGTTAGCACAGATACGCAGTATTTT. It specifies CASSSGVSTDTQYF.

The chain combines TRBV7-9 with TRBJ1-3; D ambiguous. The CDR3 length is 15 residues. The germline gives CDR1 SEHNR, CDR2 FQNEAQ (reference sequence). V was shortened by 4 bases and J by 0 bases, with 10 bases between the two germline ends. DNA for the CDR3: TGTGCCAGCAGCTCAGTTACGTCCTCTGGAAACACCATATATTTT. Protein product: CASSSVTSSGNTIYF.

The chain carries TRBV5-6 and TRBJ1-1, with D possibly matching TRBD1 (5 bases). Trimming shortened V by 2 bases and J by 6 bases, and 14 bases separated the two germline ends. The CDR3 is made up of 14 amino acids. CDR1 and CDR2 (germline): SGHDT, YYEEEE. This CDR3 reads CASSFNVAGAEAFF. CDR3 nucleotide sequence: TGTGCCAGCAGCTTTAATGTGGCGGGGGCTGAAGCTTTCTTT.

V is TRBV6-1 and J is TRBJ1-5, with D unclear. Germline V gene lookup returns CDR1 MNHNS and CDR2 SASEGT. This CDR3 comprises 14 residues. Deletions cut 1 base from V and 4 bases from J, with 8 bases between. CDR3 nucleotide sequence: TGTGCCAGCAGTGAAGGGACTGTGAATCAGCCCCAGCATTTT. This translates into CASSEGTVNQPQHF.

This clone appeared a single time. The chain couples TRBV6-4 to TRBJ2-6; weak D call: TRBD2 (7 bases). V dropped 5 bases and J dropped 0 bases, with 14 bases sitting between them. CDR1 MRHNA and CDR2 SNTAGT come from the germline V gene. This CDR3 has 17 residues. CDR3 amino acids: CASSPARGPSGANVLTF. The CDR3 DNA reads TGTGCCAGCAGTCCGGCGCGGGGGCCCTCTGGGGCCAACGTCCTGACTTTC.

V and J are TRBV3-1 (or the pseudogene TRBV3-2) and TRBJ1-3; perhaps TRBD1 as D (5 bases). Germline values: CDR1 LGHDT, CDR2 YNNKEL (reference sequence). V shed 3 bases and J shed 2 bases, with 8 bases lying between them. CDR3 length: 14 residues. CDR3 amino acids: CASSQGGPGNTIYF. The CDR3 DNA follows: TGTGCCAGCAGCCAGGGGGGTCCTGGAAACACCATATATTTT.

Here the CDR3 reads CASSPRDTQLGEQFF. The CDR3 DNA is TGTGCCAGCAGCCCAAGGGACACCCAGCTCGGTGAGCAGTTCTTC. This sequence joins TRBV11-3 and TRBJ2-1, with D perhaps TRBD1 (6 bases). Trimming removed 5 bases at V and 9 bases at J, with 20 bases between. Germline V gene data show CDR1 as SGHNT and CDR2 as YENEEA. The CDR3 covers 15 residues.

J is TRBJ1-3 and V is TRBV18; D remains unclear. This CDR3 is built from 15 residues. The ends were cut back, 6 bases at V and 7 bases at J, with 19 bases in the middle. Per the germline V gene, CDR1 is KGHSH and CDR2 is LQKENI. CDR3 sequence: CASSLNWRVGNTIYF. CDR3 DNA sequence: TGTGCCAGCTCCCTAAACTGGAGGGTCGGCAACACCATATATTTT.

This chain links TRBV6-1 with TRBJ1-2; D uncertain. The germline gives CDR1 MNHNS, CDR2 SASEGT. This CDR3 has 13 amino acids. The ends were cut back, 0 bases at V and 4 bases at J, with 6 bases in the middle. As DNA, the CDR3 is TGTGCCAGCAGTGAAGCTTCCGTCTATGGCTACACCTTC. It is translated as CASSEASVYGYTF.